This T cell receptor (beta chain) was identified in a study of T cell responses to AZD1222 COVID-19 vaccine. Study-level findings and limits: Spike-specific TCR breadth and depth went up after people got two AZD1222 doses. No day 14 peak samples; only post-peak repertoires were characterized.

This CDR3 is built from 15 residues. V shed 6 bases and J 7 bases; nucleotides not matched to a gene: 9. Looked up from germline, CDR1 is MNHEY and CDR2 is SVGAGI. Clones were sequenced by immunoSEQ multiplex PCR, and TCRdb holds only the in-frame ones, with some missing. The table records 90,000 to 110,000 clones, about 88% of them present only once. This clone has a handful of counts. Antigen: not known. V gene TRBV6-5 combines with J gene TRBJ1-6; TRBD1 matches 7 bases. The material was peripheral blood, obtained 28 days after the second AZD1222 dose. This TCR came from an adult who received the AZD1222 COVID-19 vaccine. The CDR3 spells CASRDRSGLNSPLHF. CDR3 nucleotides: TGTGCCAGCAGGGACAGGAGCGGGTTGAATTCACCCCTCCACTTT.